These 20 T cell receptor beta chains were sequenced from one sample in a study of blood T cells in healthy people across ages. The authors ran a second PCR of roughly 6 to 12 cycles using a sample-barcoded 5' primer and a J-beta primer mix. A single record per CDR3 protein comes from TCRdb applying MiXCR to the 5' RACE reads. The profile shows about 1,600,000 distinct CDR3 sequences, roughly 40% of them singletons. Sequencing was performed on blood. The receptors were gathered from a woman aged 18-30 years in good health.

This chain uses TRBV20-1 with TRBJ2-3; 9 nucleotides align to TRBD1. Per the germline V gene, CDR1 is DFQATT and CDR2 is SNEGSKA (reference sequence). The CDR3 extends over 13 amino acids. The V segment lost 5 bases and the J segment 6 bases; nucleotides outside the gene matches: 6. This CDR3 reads CSAGIQGADTQYF. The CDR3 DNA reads TGCAGTGCTGGTATACAGGGGGCGGATACGCAGTATTTT.

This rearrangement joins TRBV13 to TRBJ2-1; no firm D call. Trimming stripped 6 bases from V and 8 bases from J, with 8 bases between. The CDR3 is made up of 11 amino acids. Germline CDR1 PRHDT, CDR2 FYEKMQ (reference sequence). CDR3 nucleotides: TGTGCCAGCAGTTTTATAGATGAGCAGTTCTTC. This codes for CASSFIDEQFF.

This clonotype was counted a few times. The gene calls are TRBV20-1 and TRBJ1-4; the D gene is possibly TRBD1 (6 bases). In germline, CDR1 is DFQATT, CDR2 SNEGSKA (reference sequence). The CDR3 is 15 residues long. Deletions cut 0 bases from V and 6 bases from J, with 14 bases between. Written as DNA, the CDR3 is TGCAGTGCTAGAGATAGCGGCAGGGGTTATGAAAAACTGTTTTTT. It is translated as CSARDSGRGYEKLFF.

The CDR3 DNA reads as TGTGCCATCAGGGGGGGGGGAAACTTCCTGTTCTTC. Amino acid sequence: CAIRGGGNFLFF. This chain uses TRBV10-3 with TRBJ2-1, with TRBD2 matching over 7 bases. Losses at the gene ends were 6 bases for V and 15 bases for J; bases not matched to a gene: 11. Germline V CDR1 and CDR2: ENHRY, SYGVKD. CDR3 length equals 12 residues.

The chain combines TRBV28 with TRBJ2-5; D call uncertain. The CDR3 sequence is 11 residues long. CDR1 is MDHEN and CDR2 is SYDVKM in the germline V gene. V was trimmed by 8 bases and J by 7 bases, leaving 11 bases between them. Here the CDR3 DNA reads TGTGCCAGCGGACGAACGGTGACCCAGTACTTC. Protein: CASGRTVTQYF.

The CDR3, as DNA: TGTGCCAGCAGCTCAGTGGAGACAGGGAATTCCTACGAGCAGTACTTC. Protein sequence: CASSSVETGNSYEQYF. V usage is TRBV7-9 and J usage is TRBJ2-7; TRBD1 matches at 7 bases. The CDR3 extends over 16 amino acids. V lost 4 bases and J lost 1; bases outside the gene matches: 10. CDR1 SEHNR and CDR2 FQNEAQ come from the germline V gene (reference sequence).

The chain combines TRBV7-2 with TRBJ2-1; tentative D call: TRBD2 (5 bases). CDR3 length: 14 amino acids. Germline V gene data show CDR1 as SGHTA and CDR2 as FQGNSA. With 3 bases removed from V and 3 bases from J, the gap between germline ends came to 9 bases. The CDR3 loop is CASSFNSVYNEQFF. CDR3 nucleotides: TGTGCCAGCAGCTTTAATAGCGTCTACAATGAGCAGTTCTTC.

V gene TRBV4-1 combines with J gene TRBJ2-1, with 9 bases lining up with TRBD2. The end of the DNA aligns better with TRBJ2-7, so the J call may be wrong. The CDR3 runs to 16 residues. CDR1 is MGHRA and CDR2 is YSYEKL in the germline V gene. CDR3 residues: CASSQVGGGANNEQYF. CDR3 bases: TGCGCCAGCAGCCAAGTCGGCGGGGGGGCGAACAATGAGCAGTACTTC.

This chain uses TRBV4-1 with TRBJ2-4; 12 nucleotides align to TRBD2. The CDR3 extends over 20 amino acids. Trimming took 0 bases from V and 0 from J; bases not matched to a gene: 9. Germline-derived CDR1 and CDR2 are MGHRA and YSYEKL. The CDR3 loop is CASSQESLAGGPLAKNIQYF. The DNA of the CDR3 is TGCGCCAGCAGCCAAGAAAGCCTAGCGGGGGGGCCACTAGCCAAAAACATTCAGTACTTC.

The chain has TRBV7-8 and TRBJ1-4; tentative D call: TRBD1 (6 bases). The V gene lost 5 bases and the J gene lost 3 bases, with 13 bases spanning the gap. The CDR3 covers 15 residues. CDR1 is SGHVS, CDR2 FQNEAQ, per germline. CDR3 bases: TGTGCCAGCAGCGAGTGGGGGGCTGCTAATGAAAAACTGTTTTTT. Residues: CASSEWGAANEKLFF. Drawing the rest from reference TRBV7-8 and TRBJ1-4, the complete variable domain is GAGVSQSPRYKVAKRGQDVALRCDPISGHVSLFWYQQALGQGPEFLTYFQNEAQLDKSGLPSDRFFAERPEGSVSTLKIQRTQQEDSAVYLCASSEWGAANEKLFFGSGTQLSVL.

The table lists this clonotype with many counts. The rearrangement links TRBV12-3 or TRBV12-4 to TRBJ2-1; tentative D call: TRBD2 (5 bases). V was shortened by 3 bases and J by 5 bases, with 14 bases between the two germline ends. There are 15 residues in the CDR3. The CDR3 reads CASSFGVTRDNEQFF. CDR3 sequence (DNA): TGTGCCAGCAGTTTCGGGGTAACGCGCGACAATGAGCAGTTCTTC.

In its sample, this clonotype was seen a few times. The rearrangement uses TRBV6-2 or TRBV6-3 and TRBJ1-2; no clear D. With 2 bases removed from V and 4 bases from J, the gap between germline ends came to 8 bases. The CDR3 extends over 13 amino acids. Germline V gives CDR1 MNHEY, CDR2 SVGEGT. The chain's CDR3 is CASSYGLSYGYTF. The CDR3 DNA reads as TGTGCCAGCAGTTACGGACTCTCCTATGGCTACACCTTC.

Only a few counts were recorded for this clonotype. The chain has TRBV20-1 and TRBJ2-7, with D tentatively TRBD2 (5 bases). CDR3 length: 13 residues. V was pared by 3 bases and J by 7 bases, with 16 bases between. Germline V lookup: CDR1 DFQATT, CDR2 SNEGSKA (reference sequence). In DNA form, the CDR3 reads TGCAGTGCTAGTTTGTCCACTAGTGGTGAGCAGTACTTC. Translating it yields CSASLSTSGEQYF.

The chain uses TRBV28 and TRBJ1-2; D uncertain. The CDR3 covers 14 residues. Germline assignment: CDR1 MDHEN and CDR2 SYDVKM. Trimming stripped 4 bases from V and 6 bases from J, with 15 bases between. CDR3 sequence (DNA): TGTGCCAGCAGTTCCCCCTCAGTTTACAATGGCTACACCTTC. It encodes CASSSPSVYNGYTF.

CDR3 DNA sequence: TGTGCCAGCAGTCCCCCGGGACTAGCGGGACCGAACACCGGGGAGCTGTTTTTT. Protein sequence: CASSPPGLAGPNTGELFF. J is TRBJ2-2 and V is TRBV6-2 or TRBV6-3, with TRBD2 matching over 13 bases. Per germline, CDR1 MNHEY and CDR2 SVGEGT. V shed 5 bases and J 0 bases; nucleotides not matched to a gene: 6. The CDR3 runs to 18 residues.

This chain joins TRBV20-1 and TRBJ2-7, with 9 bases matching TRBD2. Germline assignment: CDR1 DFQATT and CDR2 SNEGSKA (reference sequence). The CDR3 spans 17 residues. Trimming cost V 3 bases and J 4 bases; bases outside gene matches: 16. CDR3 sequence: CSASPVTSGGILYEQYF. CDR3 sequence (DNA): TGCAGTGCTAGCCCCGTTACGAGCGGGGGGATCCTGTACGAGCAGTACTTC.

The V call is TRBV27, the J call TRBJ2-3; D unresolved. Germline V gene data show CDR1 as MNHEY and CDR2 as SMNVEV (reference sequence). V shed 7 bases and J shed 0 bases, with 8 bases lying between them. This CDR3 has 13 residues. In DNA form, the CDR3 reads TGTGCCAGCACGGGCCTAAGCACAGATACGCAGTATTTT. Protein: CASTGLSTDTQYF.

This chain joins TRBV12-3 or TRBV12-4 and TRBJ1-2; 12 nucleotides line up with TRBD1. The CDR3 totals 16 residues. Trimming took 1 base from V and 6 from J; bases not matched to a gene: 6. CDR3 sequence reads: CASSLVFGTGGNGYTF. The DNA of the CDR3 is TGTGCCAGCAGTTTAGTTTTCGGGACAGGGGGCAATGGCTACACCTTC.

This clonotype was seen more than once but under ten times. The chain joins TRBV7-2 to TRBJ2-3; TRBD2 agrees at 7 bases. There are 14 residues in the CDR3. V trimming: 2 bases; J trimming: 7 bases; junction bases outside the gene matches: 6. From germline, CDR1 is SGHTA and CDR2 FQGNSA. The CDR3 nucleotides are TGTGCCAGCAGCTTATCCCCTAGCGGATATACGCAGTATTTT. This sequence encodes CASSLSPSGYTQYF. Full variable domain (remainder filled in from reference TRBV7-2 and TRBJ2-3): GAGVSQSPSNKVTEKGKDVELRCDPISGHTALYWYRQSLGQGLEFLIYFQGNSAPDKSGLPSDRFSAERTGGSVSTLTIQRTQQEDSAVYLCASSLSPSGYTQYFGPGTRLTVL.

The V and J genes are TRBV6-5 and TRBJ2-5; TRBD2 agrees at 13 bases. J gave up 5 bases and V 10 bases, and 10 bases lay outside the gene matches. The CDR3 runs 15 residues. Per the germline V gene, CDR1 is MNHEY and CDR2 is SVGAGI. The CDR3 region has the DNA TGTGCCAAAAACGGACTAGCGGGGGCGTGGGAGACCCAGTACTTC. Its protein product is CAKNGLAGAWETQYF.